A single sample is the source of the 27 T cell receptor beta chains below, sequenced in a study of blood T cell repertoires in COVID-19. Only in-frame clones appear in the TCRdb table, and some are missing; sequencing was by immunoSEQ multiplex PCR. The repertoire includes 210,000 or so clones, about 85% of them detected once, and 9.5% to 14% sits in the top ten. The sample consisted of PBMCs or T cells enriched from blood (not recorded which). Source of these receptors: a man aged 25 to 40 who had recovered from COVID-19.

This sequence joins TRBV7-9 and TRBJ1-1, with 7 bases identical to TRBD1. CDR1 is SEHNR and CDR2 is FQNEAQ in the germline V gene (reference sequence). J lost 4 bases, V lost 2 bases, and 13 bases had no gene match. The length of the CDR3 is 17 residues. CDR3 amino acids: CASSLSRGLEALTEAFF. As DNA, the CDR3 is TGTGCCAGCAGCTTATCTAGGGGGCTTGAGGCGCTCACTGAAGCTTTCTTT.

This sequence joins TRBV18 and TRBJ2-7; 10 bases align to TRBD1. Per the germline V gene, CDR1 is KGHSH and CDR2 is LQKENI. CDR3 length equals 15 residues. V dropped 2 bases and J dropped 3; count of bases not matched to a gene: 4. The CDR3 coding sequence is TGTGCCAGCTCACCAAGAGGGACAGGGGTCTACGAGCAGTACTTC. Its translation: CASSPRGTGVYEQYF.

The J gene is TRBJ2-1, the V gene TRBV7-2; 7 nucleotides align to TRBD2. The CDR3 loop spans 16 amino acids. Germline V CDR1 and CDR2: SGHTA, FQGNSA. With 1 base clipped from V and 6 bases from J, the junction kept 9 bases outside the gene matches. This chain's CDR3 is CASSLVWAGAANEQFF. The CDR3 DNA reads as TGTGCCAGCAGCTTAGTGTGGGCGGGAGCAGCCAATGAGCAGTTCTTC.

The V and J genes are TRBV19 and TRBJ2-7, with TRBD1 matching 9 bases. After removal of 6 bases from V and 2 bases from J, the junction contained 11 bases not matched to a gene. This CDR3 spans 16 amino acids. The germline CDR1 and CDR2 sequences are LNHDA and SQIVND (reference sequence). The CDR3 coding sequence is TGTGCCAGTAGGGACAGGGGTGGCGGTACCCCCTACGAGCAGTACTTC. Translated, it gives CASRDRGGGTPYEQYF.

The chain has TRBV5-4 and TRBJ2-3, with 9 positions matching TRBD2. Germline-derived CDR1 and CDR2 are SGHNT and YYREEE (reference sequence). The CDR3 has 15 residues. V trimming: 0 bases; J trimming: 8 bases; junction bases outside the gene matches: 7. CDR3 nucleotide sequence: TGTGCCAGCAGCTTGGGGCTAGCGGGGCAGGGTACGCAGTATTTT. Its protein product is CASSLGLAGQGTQYF.

In DNA form, the CDR3 reads TGCGCCAGCAGCTTACAGGTTATGAACACTGAAGCTTTCTTT. It yields the protein CASSLQVMNTEAFF. This chain links TRBV5-1 with TRBJ1-1, with a tentative D call TRBD1 (5 bases). There are 14 residues in the CDR3. In germline, CDR1 is SGHRS, CDR2 YFSETQ. Trimming shortened V by 2 bases and J by 0 bases, and 8 bases separated the two germline ends.

The gene calls are TRBV28 and TRBJ2-7; D is possibly TRBD2 (6 bases). CDR1 is MDHEN and CDR2 is SYDVKM in the germline V gene. The CDR3 runs to 12 residues. V was pared by 6 bases and J by 4 bases, with 10 bases between. This CDR3 reads CASRGLLYEQYF. Written as DNA, the CDR3 is TGTGCCAGCAGGGGACTGCTATACGAGCAGTACTTC.

The genes are TRBV2 and TRBJ1-1; TRBD1 matches at 7 bases. The ends lost 8 bases at V and 5 bases at J; junction bases unmatched: 14. There are 15 residues in the CDR3. Germline assignment: CDR1 SNHLY and CDR2 FYNNEI. The CDR3 loop reads CASGRQGMESTEAFF. DNA of the CDR3: TGTGCCAGCGGCCGACAGGGAATGGAGTCAACTGAAGCTTTCTTT.

This clone has a handful of counts. The genes are TRBV7-2 and TRBJ1-6, with no clear D. This CDR3 is built from 13 residues. Trimming removed 2 bases from V and 13 bases from J, with 12 bases in between. Germline values: CDR1 SGHTA, CDR2 FQGNSA. Written as DNA, the CDR3 is TGTGCCAGCAGCTTATCGCGTCAGGCGCCCCTCCACTTT. Encoded protein: CASSLSRQAPLHF.

This clone appeared a single time. The genes are TRBV5-6 and TRBJ1-2; 11 bases align to TRBD1. Germline values: CDR1 SGHDT, CDR2 YYEEEE. The CDR3 consists of 16 residues. V shed 2 bases, J shed 4 bases, and the junction held 7 bases outside the gene matches. CDR3 protein: CASSFFGQGATYGYTF. The DNA of the CDR3 is TGTGCCAGCAGCTTTTTCGGACAGGGGGCGACCTATGGCTACACCTTC. The full variable domain, its missing parts supplied by reference TRBV5-6 and TRBJ1-2, is DAGVTQSPTHLIKTRGQQVTLRCSPKSGHDTVSWYQQALGQGPQFIFQYYEEEERQRGNFPDRFSGHQFPNYSSELNVNALLLGDSALYLCASSFFGQGATYGYTFGSGTRLTVV.

This clone was seen repeatedly, ten times or more. This chain uses TRBV5-1 with TRBJ1-4; D gene unclear. The germline V gene encodes CDR1 SGHRS and CDR2 YFSETQ. V lost 1 base and J lost 0, with 7 bases in between. This CDR3 has 15 residues. The CDR3 loop reads CASSLTAATNEKLFF. The CDR3 DNA sequence: TGCGCCAGCAGCTTGACAGCTGCAACTAATGAAAAACTGTTTTTT.

This clone was seen at least ten times. The chain has TRBV19 and TRBJ2-5, with 8 bases matching TRBD2. The CDR3 consists of 15 residues. J was trimmed by 9 bases and V by 3 bases; bases with no gene match: 12. Germline V gene sequence: CDR1 LNHDA, CDR2 SQIVND (reference sequence). DNA of the CDR3: TGTGCCAGTAGTATTCCCGCGGGGGGCCTTGAGGCCCAGTACTTC. Translation gives CASSIPAGGLEAQYF.

This chain connects TRBV2 to TRBJ2-3; 9 nucleotides match TRBD2. V dropped 3 bases and J dropped 5; count of bases not matched to a gene: 6. The CDR3 loop spans 15 amino acids. In germline, CDR1 is SNHLY, CDR2 FYNNEI. This CDR3 is CASSDVRGGGDTQYF. CDR3 coding DNA: TGTGCCAGCAGTGACGTGCGGGGGGGAGGAGATACGCAGTATTTT.

This clone came up a few times. The chain recombines TRBV7-8 with TRBJ2-2, with 8 nucleotides matching TRBD1. Looked up from germline, CDR1 is SGHVS and CDR2 is FQNEAQ. Trimming at V came to 5 bases and at J to 6 bases, leaving 5 bases not matched to a gene. The CDR3 length is 14 residues. CDR3 amino acids: CASSLGQGSGELFF. Here the CDR3 DNA reads TGTGCCAGCAGCCTCGGACAGGGTTCCGGGGAGCTGTTTTTT.

The J gene is TRBJ2-5, the V gene TRBV7-7, with 15 bases fitting TRBD2. CDR3 length: 18 residues. Germline V gene lookup returns CDR1 SSHAT and CDR2 FNYEAQ (reference sequence). V lost 0 bases and J lost 3; bases outside the gene matches: 5. For the CDR3, the DNA is TGTGCCAGCAGCTTAGCGCCTGGACTAGCGGGAGGGGAAGAGACCCAGTACTTC. It is translated as CASSLAPGLAGGEETQYF.

The chain recombines TRBV5-5 with TRBJ2-5; perhaps TRBD2 as D (6 bases). The CDR3 sequence is 14 residues long. The germline V and J ends were trimmed by 3 bases and 5 bases, with 14 bases remaining between them. Germline assignment: CDR1 SGHKS and CDR2 YYEKEE (reference sequence). CDR3 in DNA: TGTGCCAGCAGCTCTTACGGGAGCTCGGAGACCCAGTACTTC. Encoded protein: CASSSYGSSETQYF.

This chain connects TRBV11-1 to TRBJ2-2; TRBD2 agrees at 7 bases. Germline V lookup: CDR1 SGHAT, CDR2 FQDESV (reference sequence). The V gene end was trimmed by 3 bases and the J gene end by 5 bases; junction bases not matched to a gene: 9. The CDR3 is made up of 16 amino acids. In DNA form, the CDR3 reads TGTGCCAGCAGCTTCAACGGGAGGTCGAGTACCGGGGAGCTGTTTTTT. This gives the protein CASSFNGRSSTGELFF.

This clone was counted a single time. The chain recombines TRBV7-9 with TRBJ1-1; a possible D gene is TRBD1 (5 bases). V was shortened by 8 bases and J by 2 bases, with 15 bases between the two germline ends. The CDR3 has 14 residues. Germline CDR1 SEHNR, CDR2 FQNEAQ (reference sequence). CDR3 in DNA: TGTGCCAGCGTGGCGGGGGGGAGAAACACTGAAGCTTTCTTT. Encoded protein: CASVAGGRNTEAFF.

This clone was picked up one time. The CDR3 nucleotides are TGTGCCAGCAGACCAAGGACAGGGGTTCATGAGCAGTTCTTC. Amino acid sequence: CASRPRTGVHEQFF. The V call is TRBV28, the J call TRBJ2-1; 9 positions agree with TRBD1. V shed 6 bases and J 8 bases; nucleotides not matched to a gene: 8. Germline CDR1 MDHEN, CDR2 SYDVKM. The CDR3 totals 14 residues.

The rearrangement joins TRBV18 to TRBJ1-5; 8 nucleotides align to TRBD1. This CDR3 is built from 17 residues. Germline V gene lookup returns CDR1 KGHSH and CDR2 LQKENI. J gave up 5 bases and V 3 bases, and 12 bases lay outside the gene matches. The CDR3 reads CASSPTPKTGEDQPQHF. CDR3 nucleotides: TGTGCCAGCTCACCCACACCAAAGACAGGGGAGGATCAGCCCCAGCATTTT.

Only a few counts were recorded for this clone. The chain joins TRBV7-2 to TRBJ1-2, with 8 bases fitting TRBD1. The CDR3 runs 18 residues. The germline CDR1 and CDR2 sequences are SGHTA and FQGNSA. With 1 base clipped from V and 4 bases from J, the junction kept 14 bases outside the gene matches. In DNA form, the CDR3 reads TGTGCCAGCAGCTTAGAAGGGGGCCGTCTGGGACAGGCCTATGGCTACACCTTC. Its protein product is CASSLEGGRLGQAYGYTF.

V is TRBV6-1 and J is TRBJ1-5, with D unresolved. The germline V gene has CDR1 MNHNS and CDR2 SASEGT. The CDR3 covers 16 residues. V lost 1 base to trimming and J lost 2 bases, with 12 bases between them. CDR3 amino acids: CASSEGEGLGNQPQHF. Here the CDR3 DNA reads TGTGCCAGCAGTGAAGGGGAGGGTTTAGGCAATCAGCCCCAGCATTTT.

Worth noting for this clone: The sample contains more than one DNA sequence encoding this CDR3. The chain uses TRBV2 and TRBJ2-7; D is uncertain. The germline gives CDR1 SNHLY, CDR2 FYNNEI. With 4 bases removed from V and 3 bases from J, the gap between germline ends came to 4 bases. The CDR3 has 11 amino acids. The CDR3 region is CASSAGYEQYF. Here the CDR3 DNA reads TGTGCCAGCAGTGCAGGCTACGAGCAGTACTTC. The full variable domain, completed using reference TRBV2 and TRBJ2-7, is EPEVTQTPSHQVTQMGQEVILRCVPISNHLYFYWYRQILGQKVEFLVSFYNNEISEKSEIFDDQFSVERPDGSNFTLKIRSTKLEDSAMYFCASSAGYEQYFGPGTRLTVT.

This clone was picked up one time. The chain is built from TRBV3-1 (or the pseudogene TRBV3-2) and TRBJ2-5; D unclear. The CDR3 consists of 15 residues. Trimming cost V 5 bases and J 5 bases, with 18 bases left between them. Germline CDR1 LGHDT, CDR2 YNNKEL (reference sequence). The CDR3 loop reads CASSLCVPFSETQYF. The CDR3 bases are TGTGCCAGCAGCTTATGCGTTCCTTTCTCTGAGACCCAGTACTTC.

The rearrangement links TRBV3-1 (or the pseudogene TRBV3-2) to TRBJ2-7, with TRBD2 matching over 12 bases. The junction had 5 bases not matched to a gene; V was cut back by 6 bases and J by 2 bases. Looked up from germline, CDR1 is LGHDT and CDR2 is YNNKEL (reference sequence). The CDR3 is made up of 15 amino acids. The CDR3 region has the DNA TGTGCCAGCAGACGGACTAGCGGGGAACCCTACGAGCAGTACTTC. Translated: CASRRTSGEPYEQYF.

The chain links TRBV19 to TRBJ2-3, with D perhaps matching TRBD2 (5 bases). CDR1 is LNHDA and CDR2 is SQIVND in the germline V gene (reference sequence). The CDR3 runs to 14 residues. Trimming stripped 6 bases from V and 1 base from J, with 11 bases between. The CDR3 is CASSISSGTDTQYF. The CDR3 bases are TGTGCCAGTAGCATAAGTAGCGGCACAGATACGCAGTATTTT. The complete variable domain, with remaining parts taken from reference TRBV19 and TRBJ2-3, reads DGGITQSPKYLFRKEGQNVTLSCEQNLNHDAMYWYRQDPGQGLRLIYYSQIVNDFQKGDIAEGYSVSREKKESFPLTVTSAQKNPTAFYLCASSISSGTDTQYFGPGTRLTVL.

The chain couples TRBV10-3 to TRBJ1-1; 10 bases fit TRBD1. Losses at the gene ends were 6 bases for V and 0 bases for J; bases not matched to a gene: 7. Germline CDR1 is ENHRY and CDR2 is SYGVKD. This CDR3 region has 16 residues. CDR3 protein: CAIRVPGQGMNTEAFF. The CDR3 region has the DNA TGTGCCATCAGGGTCCCGGGACAGGGGATGAACACTGAAGCTTTCTTT.